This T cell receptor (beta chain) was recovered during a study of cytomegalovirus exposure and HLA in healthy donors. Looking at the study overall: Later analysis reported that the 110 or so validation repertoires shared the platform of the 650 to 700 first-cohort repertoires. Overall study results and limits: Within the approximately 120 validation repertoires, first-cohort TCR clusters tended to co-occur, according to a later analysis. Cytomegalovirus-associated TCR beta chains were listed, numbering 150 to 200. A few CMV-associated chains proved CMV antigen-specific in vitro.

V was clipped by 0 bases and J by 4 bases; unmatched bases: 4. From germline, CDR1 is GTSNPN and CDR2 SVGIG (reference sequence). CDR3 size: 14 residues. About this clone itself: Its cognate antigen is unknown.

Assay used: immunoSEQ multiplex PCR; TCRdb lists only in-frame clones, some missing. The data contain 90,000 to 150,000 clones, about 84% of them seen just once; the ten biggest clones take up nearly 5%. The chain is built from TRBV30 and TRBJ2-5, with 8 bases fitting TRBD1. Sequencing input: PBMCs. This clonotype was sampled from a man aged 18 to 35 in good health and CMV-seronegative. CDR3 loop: CAWSVGQGRETQYF. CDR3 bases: TGTGCCTGGAGTGTAGGACAGGGAAGAGAGACCCAGTACTTC.